Included here is one TCR beta chain sequence, with context. This clone was counted between two and nine times. There is no known antigen for this receptor. Per-nucleotide qualities are absent, and no much larger clonotype sits a single base away. The data stem from a study of T cell responses to AZD1222 COVID-19 vaccine (dated by TCRdb to about 2021). With regard to the full study: Because spike-specific TCR depth and breadth did not differ between the two schedules, AZD1222 recipients who got a second dose at roughly 4 weeks were pooled with those who got a second dose at roughly 12 weeks. Enrollment into the trials was organized by age into subgroups of 18-55, 56-69 and 70-plus years, and those subgroups contained about 150, 27 and 61 TCR-sequenced participants, respectively. TCR sequencing covered over 230 trial participants: 200 to 210 given two doses of AZD1222 and 26 given two doses of MenACWY control vaccine. Beyond this particular receptor, the publication reports: Conclusions about previously exposed vaccinees are limited because only 6 or 7 AZD1222 recipients were SARS-CoV-2 seropositive at baseline. The 56-69-year group was small, and its depth increase did not reach significance, likely because of low power. No day 14 peak-response samples were available, so repertoires were characterized only after the peak T cell response. A significant rise in spike-specific TCR breadth and depth was observed after two AZD1222 doses relative to day 0 and relative to MenACWY recipients. Reportedly, close to half of the unique spike-specific TCRs recognized epitopes lying outside the regions that are mutated in the B.1.351 and B.1.1.7 variants. Participants were mostly white British, with more females than males. The authors suggested clonal diversity may have been underestimated. The whole spike protein was spanned by vaccine-associated CD4 TCRs, and dominant responses were seen in regions 160-218 and 743-854.

From the germline V gene, CDR1 is MNHEY and CDR2 is SVGAGI. The CDR3 holds 15 amino acids from the cysteine to the phenylalanine. Of all the DNA, just the CDR3 is kept, 45 bases in frame from base 1. V has 8 bases trimmed and J has 6 bases trimmed; junction bases matching no gene number 9. The CDR3 regions of human TCRbeta chains were analyzed by immunosequencing. In the paper's pipeline: TCRs in the repertoires were compared against a reference library of SARS-CoV-2-specific TCRs that had been generated with the MIRA antigen-specificity platform. Breadth meant the fraction of unique TCRs that were SARS-CoV-2-associated, whereas depth meant the fraction of total T cells that were SARS-CoV-2-associated. Each spike-specific TCR was assigned to its reactive spike region and to a CD4 or CD8 class using the MIRA data. Log10-transformed breadth and depth values were compared by one-way ANOVA with Sidak's multiple comparisons tests. Imported from immuneACCESS, the table was reduced by TCRdb to in-frame sequences with V and J called. These copies leave out some clones; in studies compared against another copy, an unresolved V gene accounts for under half, and the cause of the remainder is not known. V and J calls and clone size follow that table, whereas D and trimming were derived from the DNA. The sample table records 110,000 to 150,000 clones; 80% to 90% of these occur just once. The top ten clonotypes cover over 7% of the sample.

The intended sense of this specimen's time point label: baseline before first vaccination. Vaccinee samples were obtained from the UK trials COV001 and COV002, which included a single-blind randomized controlled phase 2/3 trial of AZD1222 (ChAdOx1 nCoV-19) in healthy adults. Trial participant PBMC samples were collected at day 0 and day 28 after the second dose for TCRbeta chain sequencing. The receptor was derived from an adult in good health. The specimen comprised peripheral blood, sampled on day 0 of AZD1222 vaccination. Recombination connected TRBV6-5 to TRBJ2-1; TRBD2 lines up with 11 middle nucleotides. In nucleotide form, the sequence is TGTGCCAGCGGGATGGGGACTAGCGGTCTCAATGAGCAGTTCTTC. It translates to CASGMGTSGLNEQFF.